This T cell receptor beta chain was obtained from a study of blood T cell repertoires in COVID-19. Looking at the study overall: COVID-19 samples collected from the United States, Italy and Spain covered acute and convalescent phases. Sources were T cells, B-cell-depleted T cells, or PBMCs; the material itself was cDNA or gDNA.

In the original analysis: Nucleated cell counts were estimated from reference gene primer amplification. Data came from immunoSEQ multiplex PCR; TCRdb stores just in-frame clones and leaves some out. V and J calls and clone size come straight from that table; D and trimming were deduced from the DNA. The sample shows about 160,000 clones, about 85% of them seen only once. The CDR3 is 17 residues long. V gave up 2 bases and J gave up 5 bases; unmatched junction bases: 10. Germline loops: CDR1 ENHRY, CDR2 SYGVKD. The chain carries TRBV10-3 and TRBJ2-1; 9 nucleotides line up with TRBD1. What was sequenced was peripheral blood. The receptor's source is a human donor with acute or convalescent COVID-19. The donor label of this sample is uncertain. CDR3 sequence: CAISEKGSGQGNNEQFF. The CDR3 DNA follows: TGTGCCATCAGTGAGAAGGGTTCGGGACAGGGTAACAATGAGCAGTTCTTC.